The T cell receptor beta chain described here comes from a study of radiotherapy plus CTLA-4 blockade in lung cancer. Only in-frame clones appear in the TCRdb table, and some are missing; sequencing was by immunoSEQ multiplex PCR. Of 55,000 to 70,000 clones listed, approximately 80% are singletons. V was trimmed by 1 base and J by 8 bases, leaving 8 bases between them. CDR1 is SGHDN and CDR2 is FVKESK in the germline V gene. This CDR3 has 12 amino acids. Study results and limitations: TCR clones from tumors expanded in blood after radiotherapy plus ipilimumab.

Comments on this clone: What it recognizes is unknown.

The chain recombines TRBV14 with TRBJ1-2, with D hard to call. This material consisted of peripheral blood, taken from a patient treated with radiotherapy plus ipilimumab. The TCR sequence derives from a human donor with non-small cell lung cancer who had a complete response to radiotherapy plus ipilimumab. CDR3 in DNA: TGTGCCAGCAGCCAAGGTTCCTCGGGCTACACCTTC. Encoded protein: CASSQGSSGYTF.